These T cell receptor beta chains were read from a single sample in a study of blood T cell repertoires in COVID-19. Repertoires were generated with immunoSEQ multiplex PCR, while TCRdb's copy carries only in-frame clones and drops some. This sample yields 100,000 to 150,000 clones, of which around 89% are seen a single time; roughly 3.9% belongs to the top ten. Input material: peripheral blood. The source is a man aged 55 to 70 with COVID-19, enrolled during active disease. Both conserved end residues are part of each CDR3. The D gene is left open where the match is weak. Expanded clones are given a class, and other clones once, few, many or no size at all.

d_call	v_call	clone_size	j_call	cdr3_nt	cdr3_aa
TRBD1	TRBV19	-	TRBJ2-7	TGTGCCAGTAGTACACAGGGGGCGGACGAGCAGTACTTC	CASSTQGADEQYF
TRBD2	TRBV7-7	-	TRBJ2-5	TGTGCCAGCAGCTTAGGAGGGGAGGGGACCCAGTACTTC	CASSLGGEGTQYF
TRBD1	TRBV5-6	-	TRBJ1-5	TGTGCCAGCAGCTACCGGGACAGGGACGGTCAGCCCCAGCATTTT	CASSYRDRDGQPQHF
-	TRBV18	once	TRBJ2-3	TGTGCCAGCTCACCGTGGGCTGGGGGGGATACGCAGTATTTT	CASSPWAGGDTQYF
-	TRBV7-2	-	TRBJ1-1	TGTGCCAGCAGCCTCATGGGCGGGATCACTGAAGCTTTCTTT	CASSLMGGITEAFF
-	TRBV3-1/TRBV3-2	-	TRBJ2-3	TGTGCCAGCAGCCTGAGGACTTTCTCTAGCACAGATACGCAGTATTTT	CASSLRTFSSTDTQYF
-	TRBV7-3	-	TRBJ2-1	TGTGCCAGCAGCTTATCAAATGAGCAGTTCTTC	CASSLSNEQFF
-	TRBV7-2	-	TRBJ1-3	TGTGCCAGCAGCTTAGTGGGAGGTCAGGTGGGAAACACCATATATTTT	CASSLVGGQVGNTIYF
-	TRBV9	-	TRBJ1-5	TGTGCCAGCAGCGTATTCGGGGGACGTCAGCCCCAGCATTTT	CASSVFGGRQPQHF
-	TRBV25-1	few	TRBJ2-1	TGTGCCAGCAGTGAATATCGGGTCAATGAGCAGTTCTTC	CASSEYRVNEQFF
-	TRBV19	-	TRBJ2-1	TGTGCCAGTAGTATCGAGGGGAGGTACAATGAGCAGTTCTTC	CASSIEGRYNEQFF
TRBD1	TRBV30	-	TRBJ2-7	TGTGCCTGGAGGGCGCAGGGGGCGCTCGACGAGCAGTACTTC	CAWRAQGALDEQYF
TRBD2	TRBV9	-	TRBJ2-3	TGTGCCAGCAGCGTTTCTACTAGCGGGGGGGTAGCAGCAGATACGCAGTATTTT	CASSVSTSGGVAADTQYF
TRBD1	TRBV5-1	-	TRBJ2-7	TGCGCCAGCAGCTCCGACTACTACCGACAGGGGGCCTCCTACGAGCAGTACTTC	CASSSDYYRQGASYEQYF
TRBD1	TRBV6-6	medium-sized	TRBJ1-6	TGTGCCAGCAGTTACTCTGACAGGGAGAGGAAACCCCTCCACTTT	CASSYSDRERKPLHF
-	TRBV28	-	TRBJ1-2	TGTGCCAGCAGTTTCGGACATTTTGACCACTATGGCTACACCTTC	CASSFGHFDHYGYTF
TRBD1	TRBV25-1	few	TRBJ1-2	TGTGCCAGCAGGGAAGCAGGGGGCTATGGCTACACCTTC	CASREAGGYGYTF
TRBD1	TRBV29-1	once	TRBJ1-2	TGCAGCGTTGAGGACAGGGGGCGAACTCGTGGCTACACCTTC	CSVEDRGRTRGYTF
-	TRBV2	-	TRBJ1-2	TGTGCCAGCAGTGATCGGCGGGCTAACTATGGCTACACCTTC	CASSDRRANYGYTF
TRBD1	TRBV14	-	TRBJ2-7	TGTGCCAGCAGCCACCGAGGACAGGGCGGCGAGCAGTACTTC	CASSHRGQGGEQYF
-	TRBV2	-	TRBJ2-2	TGTGCCAGCAGTACGTTGGGGGCGGGCACCGGGGAGCTGTTTTTT	CASSTLGAGTGELFF
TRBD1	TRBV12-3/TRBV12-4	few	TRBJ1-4	TGTGCCAGCAGGGGGACAGGTGGGGAAAAACTGTTTTTT	CASRGTGGEKLFF
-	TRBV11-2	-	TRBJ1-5	TGTGCCAGCAGCCAGGCGGGGGGACGCAATCAGCCCCAGCATTTT	CASSQAGGRNQPQHF
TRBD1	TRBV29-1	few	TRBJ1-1	TGCAGCGTGATCGACAGGGGGCGAGGGTCTTTCTTT	CSVIDRGRGSFF
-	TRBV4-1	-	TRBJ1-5	TGCGCCAGCAGCCAAGATCACGGGATGAGTAGCAATCAGCCCCAGCATTTT	CASSQDHGMSSNQPQHF
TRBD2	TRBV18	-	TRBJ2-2	TGTGCCAGCTCACCACTAGCGGGGACGAACACCGGGGAGCTGTTTTTT	CASSPLAGTNTGELFF
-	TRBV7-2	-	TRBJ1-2	TGTGCCAGCAGCTTAGATAGTGCCAGGGGCGTATCAGGAGGCTACACCTTC	CASSLDSARGVSGGYTF
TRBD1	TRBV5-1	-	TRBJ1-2	TGCGCCAGCAGCTTGGAAACCGGGACAGGGAATGGCTACACCTTC	CASSLETGTGNGYTF
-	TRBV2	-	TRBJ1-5	TGTGCCAGCAGTTTCGGACTGAGCAATCAGCCCCAGCATTTT	CASSFGLSNQPQHF
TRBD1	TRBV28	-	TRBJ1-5	TGTGCCAGCAATCGCCGGGACAGCTACAATCAGCCCCAGCATTTT	CASNRRDSYNQPQHF
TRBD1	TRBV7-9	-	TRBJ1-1	TGTGCCACTTCCCCGGGACAGGGGAACACTGAAGCTTTCTTT	CATSPGQGNTEAFF
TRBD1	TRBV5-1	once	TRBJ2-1	TGCGCCAGCAGCCCAATCCCGGGACAGGGTTCGTATGAGCAGTTCTTC	CASSPIPGQGSYEQFF
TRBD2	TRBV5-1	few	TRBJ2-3	TGCGCCAGCAGCCCGGGACTAGCGGGGCTTGGCACAGATACGCAGTATTTT	CASSPGLAGLGTDTQYF
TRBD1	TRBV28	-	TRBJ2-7	TGTGCCAGCAGCCCTATCGTTTCCGGGACAGAGTACGAGCAGTACTTC	CASSPIVSGTEYEQYF
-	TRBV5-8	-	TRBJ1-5	TGTGCCAGCAGCTTGGCCTGGGGGGGGACCTATCAGCCCCAGCATTTT	CASSLAWGGTYQPQHF
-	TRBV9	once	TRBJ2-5	TGTGCCAGCAGCGTAAGAACAGTCTCGGAGACCCAGTACTTC	CASSVRTVSETQYF
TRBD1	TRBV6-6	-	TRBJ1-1	TGTGCCAGCAGCATAAACAGGGGCGCCATTACTGAAGCTTTCTTT	CASSINRGAITEAFF
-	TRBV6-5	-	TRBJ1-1	TGTGCCAGCAGTTACTCGCGGGGGGGGAACACTGAAGCTTTCTTT	CASSYSRGGNTEAFF
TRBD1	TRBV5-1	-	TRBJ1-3	TGCGCCAGCAGCATTCCGGGACAGGTTCGAAACACCATATATTTT	CASSIPGQVRNTIYF
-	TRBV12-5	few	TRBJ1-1	TGTGCTAGTGGCGCAGAGACAGGCACTGAAGCTTTCTTT	CASGAETGTEAFF
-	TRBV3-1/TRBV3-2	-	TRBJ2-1	TGTGCCAGCAGCCAAGTAGCGTTCTCCTACAATGAGCAGTTCTTC	CASSQVAFSYNEQFF
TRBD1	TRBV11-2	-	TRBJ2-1	TGTGCCAGCAGCACCGGACAGGGTGGATCCTACAATGAGCAGTTCTTC	CASSTGQGGSYNEQFF
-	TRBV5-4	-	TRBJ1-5	TGTGCCAGCAGCTTGAGCGGAAATCAGCCCCAGCATTTT	CASSLSGNQPQHF
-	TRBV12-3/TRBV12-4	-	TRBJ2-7	TGTGCCAGCAGTCCCCGGGAGAAGCAGTACTTC	CASSPREKQYF